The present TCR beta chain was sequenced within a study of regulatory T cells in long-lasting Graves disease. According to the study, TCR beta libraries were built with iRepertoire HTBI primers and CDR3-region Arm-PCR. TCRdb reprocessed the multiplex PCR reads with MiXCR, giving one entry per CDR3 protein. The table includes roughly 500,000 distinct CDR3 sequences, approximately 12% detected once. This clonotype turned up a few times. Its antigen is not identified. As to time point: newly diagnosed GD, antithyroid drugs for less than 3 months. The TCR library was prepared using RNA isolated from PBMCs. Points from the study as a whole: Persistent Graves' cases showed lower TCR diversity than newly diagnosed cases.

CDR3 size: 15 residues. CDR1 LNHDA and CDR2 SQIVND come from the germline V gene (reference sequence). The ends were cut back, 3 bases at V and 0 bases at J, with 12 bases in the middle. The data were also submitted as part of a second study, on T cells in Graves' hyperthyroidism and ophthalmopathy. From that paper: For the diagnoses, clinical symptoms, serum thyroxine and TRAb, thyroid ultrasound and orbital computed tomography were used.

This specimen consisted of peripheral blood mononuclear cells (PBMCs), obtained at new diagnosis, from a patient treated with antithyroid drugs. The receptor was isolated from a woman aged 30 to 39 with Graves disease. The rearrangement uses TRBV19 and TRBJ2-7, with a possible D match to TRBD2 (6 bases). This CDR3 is CASSITVGGSYEQYF. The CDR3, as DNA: TGTGCCAGTAGTATTACAGTGGGGGGCTCCTACGAGCAGTACTTC.